In this sample, the clone carrying this TCR beta chain turned up a few times. No antigen is known for it. The data belong to a study of shared clonotypes between healthy human individuals. Findings and caveats of the study: Specimens sampled were limited to blood, with tissue repertoires likely differing.

Adult donors, all healthy and HIV-negative, had no recent acute infections or vaccinations. Naive CD45RA+ and memory CD45RA-negative subsets were split from CD4+ cells. Each cell subset's genomic DNA was divided evenly among several immunoSEQ plates. The method was immunoSEQ multiplex PCR; TCRdb's version includes in-frame clones alone and lacks a portion of them. The top ten clones hold 0.7% to 0.95% of a sample with approximately 1,000,000 clones, approximately 77% of them seen once. The V segment lost 2 bases and the J segment 8 bases; nucleotides outside the gene matches: 2. The CDR3 extends over 12 amino acids. The germline V gene has CDR1 ENHRY and CDR2 SYGVKD.

The receptor comes from a man aged 18 to 35 in good health. Some clones in this sample may be carry-over from other donors' samples. The rearrangement uses TRBV10-3 and TRBJ1-2; 7 bases are a match to TRBD1. Sample: memory CD4+ T cells from PBMCs. Subset denoted: CD45RA-negative fraction. The CDR3 loop is CAISEGDRGYTF. As DNA, the CDR3 is TGTGCCATCAGTGAGGGGGACAGAGGCTACACCTTC.